The clone carrying this TCR beta chain has ten or more counts. The CDR3 contains 16 residues. Trimming cost V 6 bases and J 1 base; bases outside gene matches: 6. CDR1 is DFQATT, CDR2 SNEGSKA, per germline (reference sequence). This entry is derived from a study of T cells in Graves' hyperthyroidism and ophthalmopathy. Amplified regions were TCR beta CDR3 sequences from RNA transcripts. TCR CDR3 underwent first-round RT-PCR with the HTBI primer set. TCRdb reanalysed the multiplex PCR reads using MiXCR and keeps one entry per CDR3 protein. The data hold 450,000 to 650,000 distinct CDR3 sequences, with less than 25% observed a single time.

Sequencing used blood. The V call is TRBV20-1, the J call TRBJ2-6; 10 bases match TRBD1. The TCR comes from a man between 18 and 35 years old with Graves' hyperthyroidism. CDR3 bases: TGCAGTGCAACCGGGACAGGGGCTTCTGGGGCCAACGTCCTGACTTTC. Translated: CSATGTGASGANVLTF.